Listed below are T cell receptor beta chains from one sample, sequenced in a study of blood T cell repertoires in COVID-19. The method was immunoSEQ multiplex PCR; TCRdb's version includes in-frame clones alone and lacks a portion of them. Altogether over 110,000 clones are present, approximately 80% being singletons, with the ten largest covering roughly 10%. Sequenced sample: peripheral blood. The receptors here all came from a man aged 55-75 years with active or convalescent COVID-19. Each CDR3 is given with its conserved first and last residue. The order of the fields is J gene, D gene, clone size, V gene, CDR3 protein. D genes are given only for firm matches. Clone size appears in some rows only: once, few, many, or a class for an expanded clone.

J gene: TRBJ1-5; D gene: NA; clone size: NA; V gene: TRBV6-2/TRBV6-3; CDR3 protein: CASSSQISNQPQHF
J gene: TRBJ2-1; D gene: NA; clone size: NA; V gene: TRBV7-2; CDR3 protein: CASSLYLDAFF
J gene: TRBJ2-1; D gene: TRBD2; clone size: NA; V gene: TRBV4-1; CDR3 protein: CASSQDPGTSGSTEQFF
J gene: TRBJ1-4; D gene: TRBD1; clone size: NA; V gene: TRBV4-2; CDR3 protein: CASSPLGQGALHNEKLFF
J gene: TRBJ1-3; D gene: NA; clone size: NA; V gene: TRBV6-2/TRBV6-3; CDR3 protein: CASSRLIENTIYF
J gene: TRBJ1-2; D gene: NA; clone size: NA; V gene: TRBV19; CDR3 protein: CASSILAGDYGYTF
J gene: TRBJ2-5; D gene: NA; clone size: NA; V gene: TRBV5-1; CDR3 protein: CASSYNRVSGETQYF
J gene: TRBJ2-1; D gene: TRBD1; clone size: NA; V gene: TRBV29-1; CDR3 protein: CSVEFGTGGHEQFF
J gene: TRBJ2-1; D gene: TRBD1; clone size: NA; V gene: TRBV27; CDR3 protein: CASSLGRRQGGNNEQFF
J gene: TRBJ1-6; D gene: NA; clone size: NA; V gene: TRBV5-1; CDR3 protein: CASSLEGGALHF
J gene: TRBJ2-1; D gene: NA; clone size: NA; V gene: TRBV18; CDR3 protein: CASSPTADEQFF
J gene: TRBJ1-6; D gene: NA; clone size: NA; V gene: TRBV11-3; CDR3 protein: CASSLLNSPLHF
J gene: TRBJ2-3; D gene: TRBD1; clone size: NA; V gene: TRBV15; CDR3 protein: CATSRDWDSYTQYF
J gene: TRBJ1-1; D gene: TRBD1; clone size: NA; V gene: TRBV27; CDR3 protein: CASSPWTGRQGEAFF
J gene: TRBJ2-5; D gene: TRBD2; clone size: NA; V gene: TRBV11-3; CDR3 protein: CASSLPAAGGEETQYF
J gene: TRBJ2-5; D gene: TRBD2; clone size: NA; V gene: TRBV3-1/TRBV3-2; CDR3 protein: CASSSTSGGLYQETQYF
J gene: TRBJ1-2; D gene: NA; clone size: NA; V gene: TRBV9; CDR3 protein: CASSAIGANYGYTF
J gene: TRBJ2-2; D gene: TRBD1; clone size: NA; V gene: TRBV9; CDR3 protein: CASRTGPNTGELFF
J gene: TRBJ2-1; D gene: NA; clone size: NA; V gene: TRBV24-1; CDR3 protein: CATSGAGYNEQFF
J gene: TRBJ1-2; D gene: NA; clone size: once; V gene: TRBV6-5; CDR3 protein: CASILNPGQPYGYTF
J gene: TRBJ2-1; D gene: TRBD2; clone size: once; V gene: TRBV7-9; CDR3 protein: CASSLLGGWTSGSNEQFF
J gene: TRBJ1-1; D gene: TRBD1; clone size: NA; V gene: TRBV4-1; CDR3 protein: CASSPYTGQGDTEAFF
J gene: TRBJ1-1; D gene: TRBD1; clone size: NA; V gene: TRBV5-1; CDR3 protein: CASSLAGQGDTEAFF
J gene: TRBJ1-5; D gene: TRBD1; clone size: NA; V gene: TRBV5-5; CDR3 protein: CASSSDRVNQPQHF
J gene: TRBJ2-5; D gene: NA; clone size: NA; V gene: TRBV12-3/TRBV12-4; CDR3 protein: CASSLSGTQYF
J gene: TRBJ2-3; D gene: TRBD2; clone size: NA; V gene: TRBV6-2/TRBV6-3; CDR3 protein: CASSRSGLAESTDTQYF
J gene: TRBJ2-1; D gene: TRBD2; clone size: NA; V gene: TRBV7-9; CDR3 protein: CASSYERERRNEQFF